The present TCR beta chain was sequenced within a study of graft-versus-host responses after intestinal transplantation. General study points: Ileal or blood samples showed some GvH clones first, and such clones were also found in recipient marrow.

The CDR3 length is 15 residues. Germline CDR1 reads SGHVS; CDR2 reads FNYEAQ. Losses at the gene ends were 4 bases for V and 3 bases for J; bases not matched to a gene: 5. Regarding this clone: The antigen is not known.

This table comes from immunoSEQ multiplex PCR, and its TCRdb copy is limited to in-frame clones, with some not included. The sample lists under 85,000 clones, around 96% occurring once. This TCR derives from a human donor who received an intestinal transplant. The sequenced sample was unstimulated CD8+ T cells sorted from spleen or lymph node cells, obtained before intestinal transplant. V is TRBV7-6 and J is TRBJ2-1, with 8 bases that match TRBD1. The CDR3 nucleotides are TGTGCCAGCAGCTCGGGACAGGTTCGCTACAATGAGCAGTTCTTC. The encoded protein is CASSSGQVRYNEQFF.